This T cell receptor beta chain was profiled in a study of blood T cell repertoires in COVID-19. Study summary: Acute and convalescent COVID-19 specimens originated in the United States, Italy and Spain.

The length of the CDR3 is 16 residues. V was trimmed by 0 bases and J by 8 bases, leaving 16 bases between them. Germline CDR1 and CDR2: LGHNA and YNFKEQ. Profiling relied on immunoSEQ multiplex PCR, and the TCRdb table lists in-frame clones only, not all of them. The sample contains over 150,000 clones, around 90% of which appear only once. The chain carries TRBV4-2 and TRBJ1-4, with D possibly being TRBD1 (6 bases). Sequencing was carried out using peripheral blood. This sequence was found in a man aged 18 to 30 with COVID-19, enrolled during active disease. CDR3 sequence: CASSQDAQGGREKLFF. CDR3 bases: TGTGCCAGCAGCCAAGATGCACAGGGAGGGAGGGAAAAACTGTTTTTT.